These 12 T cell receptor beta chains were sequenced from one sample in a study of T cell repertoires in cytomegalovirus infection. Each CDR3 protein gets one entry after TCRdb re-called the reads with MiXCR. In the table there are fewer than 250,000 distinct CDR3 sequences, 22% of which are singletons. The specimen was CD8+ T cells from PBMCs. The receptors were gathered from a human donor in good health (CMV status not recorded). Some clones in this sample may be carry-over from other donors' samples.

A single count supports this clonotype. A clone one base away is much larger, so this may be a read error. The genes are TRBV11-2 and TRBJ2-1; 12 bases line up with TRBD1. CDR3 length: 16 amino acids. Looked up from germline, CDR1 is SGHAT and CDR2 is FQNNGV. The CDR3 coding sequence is TGTGCCAGCAGCTCACCGGGACAGGGGGCTATCGATGAGCAGTCCTTC. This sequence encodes CASSSPGQGAIDEQSF.

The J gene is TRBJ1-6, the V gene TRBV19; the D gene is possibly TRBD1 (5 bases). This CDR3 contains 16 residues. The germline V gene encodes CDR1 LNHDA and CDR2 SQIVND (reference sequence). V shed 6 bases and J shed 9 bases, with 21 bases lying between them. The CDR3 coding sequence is TGTGCCAGTAGCATCGACAACGGGGCGCAACGTTCACCCCTCCACTTT. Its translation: CASSIDNGAQRSPLHF.

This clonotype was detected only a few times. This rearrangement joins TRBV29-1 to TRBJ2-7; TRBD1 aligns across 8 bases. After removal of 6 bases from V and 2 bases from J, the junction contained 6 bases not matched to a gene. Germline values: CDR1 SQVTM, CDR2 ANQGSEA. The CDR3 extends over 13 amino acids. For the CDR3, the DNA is TGCAGCGTATACGGACAGGGCACCTACGAGCAGTACTTC. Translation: CSVYGQGTYEQYF.

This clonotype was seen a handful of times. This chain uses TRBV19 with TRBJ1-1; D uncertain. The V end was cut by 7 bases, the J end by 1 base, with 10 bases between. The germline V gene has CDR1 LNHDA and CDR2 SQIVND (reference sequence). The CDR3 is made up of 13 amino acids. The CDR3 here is CASTHSGNTEAFF. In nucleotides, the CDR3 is TGTGCCAGTACCCATTCCGGGAACACTGAAGCTTTCTTT.

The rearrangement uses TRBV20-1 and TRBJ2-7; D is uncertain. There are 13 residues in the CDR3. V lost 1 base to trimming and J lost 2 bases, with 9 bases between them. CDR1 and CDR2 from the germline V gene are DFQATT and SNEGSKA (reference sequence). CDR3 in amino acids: CSARGSGTYEQYF. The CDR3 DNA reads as TGCAGTGCTAGAGGCTCTGGCACCTACGAGCAGTACTTC.

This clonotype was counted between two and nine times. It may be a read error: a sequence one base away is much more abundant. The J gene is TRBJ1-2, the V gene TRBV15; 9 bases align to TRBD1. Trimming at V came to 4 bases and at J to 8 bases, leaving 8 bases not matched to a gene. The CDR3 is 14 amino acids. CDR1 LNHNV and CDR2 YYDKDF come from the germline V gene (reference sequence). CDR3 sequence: CATSIYRGPQGYTF. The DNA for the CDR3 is TGTGCCACCAGCATATACAGGGGGCCTCAGGGCTACACCTTC. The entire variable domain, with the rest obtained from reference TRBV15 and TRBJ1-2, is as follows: DAMVIQNPRYQVTQFGKPVTLSCSQTLNHNVMYWYQQKSSQAPKLLFHYYDKDFNNEADTPDNFQSRRPNTSFCFLDIRSPGLGDTAMYLCATSIYRGPQGYTFGSGTRLTVV.

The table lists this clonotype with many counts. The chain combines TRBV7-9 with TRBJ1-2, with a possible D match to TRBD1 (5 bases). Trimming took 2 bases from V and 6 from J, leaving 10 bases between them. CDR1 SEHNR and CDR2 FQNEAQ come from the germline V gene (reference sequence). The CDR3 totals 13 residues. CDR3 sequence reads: CASSLKDNNGYTF. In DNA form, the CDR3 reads TGTGCCAGCAGCTTAAAGGACAACAATGGCTACACCTTC.

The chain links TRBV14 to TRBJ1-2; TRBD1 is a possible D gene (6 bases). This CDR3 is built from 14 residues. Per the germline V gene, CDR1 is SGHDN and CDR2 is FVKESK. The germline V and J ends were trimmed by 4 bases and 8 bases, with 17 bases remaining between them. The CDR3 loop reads CASSLLGGGEGYTF. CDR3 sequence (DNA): TGTGCCAGCAGCCTCCTTGGCGGGGGCGAAGGCTACACCTTC.

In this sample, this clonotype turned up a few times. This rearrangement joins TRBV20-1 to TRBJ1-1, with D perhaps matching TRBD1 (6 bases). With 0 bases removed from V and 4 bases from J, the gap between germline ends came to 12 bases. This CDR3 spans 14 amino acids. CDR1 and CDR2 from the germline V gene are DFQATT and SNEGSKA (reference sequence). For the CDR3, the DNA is TGCAGTGCTAGAGAAAAAGGGGGGCCCACTGAAGCTTTCTTT. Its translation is CSAREKGGPTEAFF.

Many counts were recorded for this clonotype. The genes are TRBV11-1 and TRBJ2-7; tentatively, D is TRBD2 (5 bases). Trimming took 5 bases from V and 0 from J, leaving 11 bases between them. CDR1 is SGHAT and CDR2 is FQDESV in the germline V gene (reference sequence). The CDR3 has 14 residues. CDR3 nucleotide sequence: TGTGCCAGCAGCGCGGGTCTAGGCTCCTACGAGCAGTACTTC. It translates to CASSAGLGSYEQYF.

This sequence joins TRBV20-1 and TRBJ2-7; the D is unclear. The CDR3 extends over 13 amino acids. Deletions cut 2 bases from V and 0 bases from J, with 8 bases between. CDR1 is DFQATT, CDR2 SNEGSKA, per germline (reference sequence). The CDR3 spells CSARHASSYEQYF. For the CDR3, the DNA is TGCAGTGCTAGACACGCCAGCTCCTACGAGCAGTACTTC.

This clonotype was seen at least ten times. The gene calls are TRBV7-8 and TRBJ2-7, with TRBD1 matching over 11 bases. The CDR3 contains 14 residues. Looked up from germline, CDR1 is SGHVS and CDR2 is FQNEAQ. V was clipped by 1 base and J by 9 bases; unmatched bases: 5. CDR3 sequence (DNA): TGTGCCAGCAGCTTAGGGACAGGGGGCACTTGGCAGTACTTC. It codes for CASSLGTGGTWQYF.